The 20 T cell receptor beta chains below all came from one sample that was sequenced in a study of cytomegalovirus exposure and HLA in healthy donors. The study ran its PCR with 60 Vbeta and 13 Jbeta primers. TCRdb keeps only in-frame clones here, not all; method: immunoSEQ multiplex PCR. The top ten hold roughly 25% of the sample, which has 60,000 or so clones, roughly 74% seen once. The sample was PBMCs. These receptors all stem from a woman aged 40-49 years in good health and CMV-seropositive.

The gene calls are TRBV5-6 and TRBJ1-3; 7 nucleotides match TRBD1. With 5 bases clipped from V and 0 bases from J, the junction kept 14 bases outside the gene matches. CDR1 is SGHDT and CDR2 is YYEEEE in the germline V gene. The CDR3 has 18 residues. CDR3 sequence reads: CASSSRWGQMSSGNTIYF. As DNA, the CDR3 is TGTGCCAGCAGTTCTCGCTGGGGACAGATGAGCTCTGGAAACACCATATATTTT.

The CDR3 protein is CASSDQPGQGYEQYF. The CDR3 nucleotides are TGTGCCAGCAGCGACCAACCGGGACAGGGGTACGAGCAGTACTTC. This chain uses TRBV6-1 with TRBJ2-7; 10 nucleotides agree with TRBD1. Germline lookup yields CDR1 MNHNS and CDR2 SASEGT. J lost 4 bases, V lost 6 bases, and 9 bases had no gene match. This CDR3 is built from 15 residues.

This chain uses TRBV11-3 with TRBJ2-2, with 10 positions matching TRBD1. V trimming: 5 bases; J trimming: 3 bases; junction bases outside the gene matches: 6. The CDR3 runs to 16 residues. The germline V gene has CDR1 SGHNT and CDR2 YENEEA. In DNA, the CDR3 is TGTGCCAGCAGCGACCGGACAGGGGGGGACACCGGGGAGCTGTTTTTT. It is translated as CASSDRTGGDTGELFF.

The CDR3 reads CSAGGGGSGNTIYF. CDR3 sequence (DNA): TGCAGCGCTGGGGGAGGTGGCTCTGGAAACACCATATATTTT. The V and J genes are TRBV29-1 and TRBJ1-3; perhaps TRBD1 as D (5 bases). The CDR3 contains 14 residues. The V gene's germline CDR1 is SQVTM and CDR2 ANQGSEA. The germline V and J ends were trimmed by 7 bases and 0 bases, with 13 bases remaining between them. Full variable domain (outside the CDR3, taken from reference TRBV29-1 and TRBJ1-3): SAVISQKPSRDICQRGTSLTIQCQVDSQVTMMFWYRQQPGQSLTLIATANQGSEATYESGFVIDKFPISRPNLTFSTLTVSNMSPEDSSIYLCSAGGGGSGNTIYFGEGSWLTVV.

Here the CDR3 reads CASRDRGWYYGYTF. CDR3 DNA sequence: TGTGCCAGTCGGGACAGGGGGTGGTACTATGGCTACACCTTC. The V gene is TRBV6-1, the J gene TRBJ1-2, with TRBD1 identical over 11 bases. This CDR3 has 14 residues. The junction had 6 bases not matched to a gene; V was cut back by 9 bases and J by 3 bases. Looked up from germline, CDR1 is MNHNS and CDR2 is SASEGT.

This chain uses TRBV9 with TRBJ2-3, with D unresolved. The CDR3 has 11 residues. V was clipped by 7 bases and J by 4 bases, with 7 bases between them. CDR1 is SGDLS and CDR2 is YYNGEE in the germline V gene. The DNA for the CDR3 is TGTGCCAGCTCAGGCGCAGATACGCAGTATTTT. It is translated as CASSGADTQYF.

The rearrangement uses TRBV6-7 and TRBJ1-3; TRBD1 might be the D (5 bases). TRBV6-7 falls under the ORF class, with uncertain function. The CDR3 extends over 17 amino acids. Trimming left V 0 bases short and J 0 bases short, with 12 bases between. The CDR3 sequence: CASSYSQGCDSGNTIYF. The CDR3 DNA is TGTGCCAGCAGTTACTCGCAGGGTTGCGACTCTGGAAACACCATATATTTT.

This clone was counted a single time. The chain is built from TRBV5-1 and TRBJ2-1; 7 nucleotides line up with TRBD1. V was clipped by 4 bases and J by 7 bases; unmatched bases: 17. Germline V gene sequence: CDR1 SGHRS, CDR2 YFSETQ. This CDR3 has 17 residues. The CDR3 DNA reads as TGCGCCAGCAGCCCCGGGACAGCACAAACCCGGTGGAATGAGCAGTTCTTC. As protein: CASSPGTAQTRWNEQFF.

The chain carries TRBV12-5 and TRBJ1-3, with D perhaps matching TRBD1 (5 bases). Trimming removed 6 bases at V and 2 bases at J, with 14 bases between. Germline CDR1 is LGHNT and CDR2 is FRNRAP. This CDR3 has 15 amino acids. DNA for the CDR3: TGTGCTAGTGGCTCCGGGACTTACCCTGGAAACACCATATATTTT. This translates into CASGSGTYPGNTIYF.

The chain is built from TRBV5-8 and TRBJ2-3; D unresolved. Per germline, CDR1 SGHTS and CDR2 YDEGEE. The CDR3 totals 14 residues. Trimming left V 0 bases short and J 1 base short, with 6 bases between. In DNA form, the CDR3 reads TGTGCCAGCAGCTTGGATCGGGGCACAGATACGCAGTATTTT. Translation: CASSLDRGTDTQYF.

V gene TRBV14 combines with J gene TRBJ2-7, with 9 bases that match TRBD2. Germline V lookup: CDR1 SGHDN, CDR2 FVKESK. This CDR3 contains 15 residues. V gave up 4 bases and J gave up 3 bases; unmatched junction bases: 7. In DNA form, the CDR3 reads TGTGCCAGCAGCCCAGGACTAGCGTCGATCTACGAGCAGTACTTC. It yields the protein CASSPGLASIYEQYF. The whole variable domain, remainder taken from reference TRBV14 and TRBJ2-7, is EAGVTQFPSHSVIEKGQTVTLRCDPISGHDNLYWYRRVMGKEIKFLLHFVKESKQDESGMPNNRFLAERTGGTYSTLKVQPAELEDSGVYFCASSPGLASIYEQYFGPGTRLTVT.

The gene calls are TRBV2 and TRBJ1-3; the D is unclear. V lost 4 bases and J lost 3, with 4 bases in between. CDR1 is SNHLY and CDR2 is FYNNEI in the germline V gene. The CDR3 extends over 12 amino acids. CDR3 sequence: CASSVNGNTIYF. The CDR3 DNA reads TGTGCCAGCAGTGTAAATGGAAACACCATATATTTT.

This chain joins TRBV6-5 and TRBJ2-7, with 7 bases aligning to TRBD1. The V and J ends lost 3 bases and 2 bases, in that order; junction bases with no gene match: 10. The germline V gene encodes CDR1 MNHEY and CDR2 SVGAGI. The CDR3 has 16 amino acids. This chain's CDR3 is CASSYSHRGSPYEQYF. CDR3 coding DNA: TGTGCCAGCAGTTATTCCCACAGGGGCAGTCCCTACGAGCAGTACTTC.

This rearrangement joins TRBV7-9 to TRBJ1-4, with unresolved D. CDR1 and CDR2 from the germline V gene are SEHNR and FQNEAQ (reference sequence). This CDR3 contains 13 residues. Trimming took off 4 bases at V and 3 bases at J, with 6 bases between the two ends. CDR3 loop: CASSSEANEKLFF. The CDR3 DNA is TGTGCCAGCAGCTCAGAAGCTAATGAAAAACTGTTTTTT.

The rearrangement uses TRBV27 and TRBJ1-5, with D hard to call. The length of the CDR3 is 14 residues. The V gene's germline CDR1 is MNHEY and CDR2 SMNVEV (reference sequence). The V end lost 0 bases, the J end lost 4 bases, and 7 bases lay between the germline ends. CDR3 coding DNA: TGTGCCAGCAGTTTATCTGGACTGAATCAGCCCCAGCATTTT. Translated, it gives CASSLSGLNQPQHF.

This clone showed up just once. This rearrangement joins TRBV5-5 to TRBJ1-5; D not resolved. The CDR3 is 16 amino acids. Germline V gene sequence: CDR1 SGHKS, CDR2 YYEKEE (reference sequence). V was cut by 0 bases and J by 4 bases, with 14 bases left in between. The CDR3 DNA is TGTGCCAGCAGCTTGGAGGAGATCCTAGCGAATCAGCCCCAGCATTTT. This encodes CASSLEEILANQPQHF.

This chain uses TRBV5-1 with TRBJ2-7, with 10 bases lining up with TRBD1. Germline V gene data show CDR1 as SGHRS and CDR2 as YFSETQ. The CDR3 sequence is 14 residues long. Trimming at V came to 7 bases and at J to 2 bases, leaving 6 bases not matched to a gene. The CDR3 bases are TGCGCCAGCCGCTACGACAGGGGGCCCTACGAGCAGTACTTC. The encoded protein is CASRYDRGPYEQYF.

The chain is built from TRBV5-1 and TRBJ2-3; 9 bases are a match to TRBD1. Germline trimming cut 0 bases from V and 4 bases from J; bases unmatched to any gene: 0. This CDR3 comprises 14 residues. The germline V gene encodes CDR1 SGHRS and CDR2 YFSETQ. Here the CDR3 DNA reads TGCGCCAGCAGCTTGGGGACAGGGGCAGATACGCAGTATTTT. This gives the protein CASSLGTGADTQYF.

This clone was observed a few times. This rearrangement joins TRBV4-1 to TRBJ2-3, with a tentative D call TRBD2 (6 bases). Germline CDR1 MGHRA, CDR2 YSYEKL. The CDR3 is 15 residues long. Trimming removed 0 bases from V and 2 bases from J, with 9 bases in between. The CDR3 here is CASSQDGTYTDTQYF. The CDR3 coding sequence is TGCGCCAGCAGCCAAGATGGGACTTACACAGATACGCAGTATTTT.

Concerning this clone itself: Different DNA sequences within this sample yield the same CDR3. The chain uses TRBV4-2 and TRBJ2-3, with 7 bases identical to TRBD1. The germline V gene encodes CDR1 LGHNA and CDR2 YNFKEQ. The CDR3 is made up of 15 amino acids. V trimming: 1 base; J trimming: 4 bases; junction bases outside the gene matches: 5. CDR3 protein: CASSQGGGEADTQYF. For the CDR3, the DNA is TGTGCCAGCAGCCAAGGAGGGGGCGAGGCAGATACGCAGTATTTT.